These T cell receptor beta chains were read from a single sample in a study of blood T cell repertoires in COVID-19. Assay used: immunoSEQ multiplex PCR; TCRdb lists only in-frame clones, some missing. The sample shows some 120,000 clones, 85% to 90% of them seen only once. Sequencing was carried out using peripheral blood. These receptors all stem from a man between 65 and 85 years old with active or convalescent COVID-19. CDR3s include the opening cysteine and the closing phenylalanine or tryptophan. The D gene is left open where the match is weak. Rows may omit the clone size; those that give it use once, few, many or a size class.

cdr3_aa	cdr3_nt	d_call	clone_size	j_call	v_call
CASSPRLGQGTPSSNQPQHF	TGTGCCAGCAGTCCCCGCCTCGGACAGGGGACCCCTTCAAGCAATCAGCCCCAGCATTTT	TRBD1	few	TRBJ1-5	TRBV27
CASTAGGQETQYF	TGTGCCAGCACGGCGGGAGGACAAGAGACCCAGTACTTC	TRBD2	.	TRBJ2-5	TRBV28
CSGGEGGEQFF	TGCAGCGGAGGGGAGGGAGGCGAGCAGTTCTTC	TRBD2	.	TRBJ2-1	TRBV29-1
CASSLSMGQLYGYTF	TGTGCCAGCAGCTTGAGTATGGGACAGCTCTATGGCTACACCTTC	TRBD1	.	TRBJ1-2	TRBV7-9
CASSLVEQTNTEAFF	TGTGCCAGCAGCTTAGTAGAACAGACAAACACTGAAGCTTTCTTT	.	.	TRBJ1-1	TRBV7-9
CASSQTSGRIAKNIQYF	TGTGCCAGCAGCCAGACTAGCGGCAGAATAGCCAAAAACATTCAGTACTTC	TRBD2	once	TRBJ2-4	TRBV3-1/TRBV3-2
CAWSVRDTDTQYF	TGTGCCTGGAGTGTGCGAGACACAGATACGCAGTATTTT	.	.	TRBJ2-3	TRBV30
CASSYRTGLVLPGLAGPLYNEQFF	TGTGCCAGCAGCTACAGGACAGGGTTGGTGTTGCCGGGACTAGCGGGACCTTTATACAATGAGCAGTTCTTC	TRBD2	.	TRBJ2-1	TRBV6-6
CASSLTGSNTIYF	TGTGCCAGCAGTTTAACAGGGAGCAACACCATATATTTT	.	.	TRBJ1-3	TRBV6-6
CASSISGYGYTF	TGTGCCAGCAGCATTAGCGGCTATGGCTACACCTTC	.	.	TRBJ1-2	TRBV7-2
CASTGQGGTEAFF	TGTGCCAGCACGGGACAGGGGGGGACTGAAGCTTTCTTT	TRBD1	once	TRBJ1-1	TRBV2
CASSMSGNTDTQYF	TGTGCCAGCAGCATGAGCGGTAACACAGATACGCAGTATTTT	.	.	TRBJ2-3	TRBV7-9
CASSRDREREQYF	TGTGCCAGCAGCAGGGACAGGGAACGCGAGCAGTACTTC	TRBD1	.	TRBJ2-7	TRBV11-2
CASNIPSGQTIYNEQFF	TGTGCCAGCAACATCCCGTCGGGTCAGACTATTTACAATGAGCAGTTCTTC	.	.	TRBJ2-1	TRBV28
CASSWTVSTDTQYF	TGTGCCAGCAGTTGGACAGTAAGCACAGATACGCAGTATTTT	.	.	TRBJ2-3	TRBV6-5
CAWTGTRVWGEQFF	TGTGCCTGGACCGGGACTAGGGTGTGGGGCGAGCAGTTCTTC	TRBD2	.	TRBJ2-1	TRBV30
CASRSTPLRNEKLFF	TGTGCCAGCAGGTCGACACCCCTCCGGAATGAAAAACTGTTTTTT	.	.	TRBJ1-4	TRBV28
CASSEQGTSGNTIYF	TGTGCCAGCAGTGAACAGGGGACCTCTGGAAACACCATATATTTT	.	.	TRBJ1-3	TRBV6-1
CAWSGGGNSPLHF	TGTGCCTGGAGCGGGGGTGGGAATTCACCCCTCCACTTT	.	once	TRBJ1-6	TRBV30
CSVGRRGQGLDTEAFF	TGCAGCGTTGGGAGAAGAGGTCAGGGGCTTGACACTGAAGCTTTCTTT	.	.	TRBJ1-1	TRBV29-1
CASSFPKGAGGTDTQYF	TGTGCCAGCAGCTTTCCTAAGGGTGCGGGCGGGACAGATACGCAGTATTTT	.	few	TRBJ2-3	TRBV11-2
CASSMGLAVRDTQYF	TGCGCCAGCAGCATGGGACTAGCGGTTCGGGATACGCAGTATTTT	TRBD2	once	TRBJ2-3	TRBV5-1
CASSRQRESEQYF	TGTGCCAGCAGCCGTCAGCGGGAGAGTGAGCAGTACTTC	TRBD2	.	TRBJ2-7	TRBV11-2
CASSSGTSGSFLYEQYF	TGTGCCAGCAGCTCTGGGACTAGCGGGAGTTTTCTCTACGAGCAGTACTTC	TRBD2	once	TRBJ2-7	TRBV7-8
CASSGSVNMNYGYTF	TGTGCCAGCAGCGGCTCAGTAAACATGAACTATGGCTACACCTTC	.	once	TRBJ1-2	TRBV7-9
CASSPGIGETQYF	TGTGCCAGCAGCCCGGGAATCGGTGAGACCCAGTACTTC	.	.	TRBJ2-5	TRBV6-5